This T cell receptor beta chain was identified during a study of T cells expressing NK-cell markers. There are 15 residues in the CDR3. CDR1 is LGHNA, CDR2 YSLEER, per germline. Each CDR3 protein gets one entry in TCRdb, which reprocessed the 5' RACE reads and gives no DNA. The record lists some 120,000 distinct CDR3 sequences, of which the ten most abundant hold about 18%. The sequence derives from a woman between 18 and 75 years old in good health. J is TRBJ2-2 and V is TRBV4-3; TCRdb's D call, TRBD1, is unchecked because there is no DNA. Sequenced: blood T cells: a sorted CD56 or NKG2C T cell subset, CD4+ or CD8+ T cells, or bulk PBMC T cells (not recorded which). The CDR3 region is CASSHTTGAAGELFF.